The 32 T cell receptor beta chains presented below share a single source sample, sequenced in a study of blood T cells in healthy people across ages. For the second PCR, which ran for about 6 to 11 cycles, a sample-barcoded 5' primer and a J-beta primer mix were used. TCRdb fed the 5' RACE reads into MiXCR, producing one record per CDR3 protein. Among roughly 790,000 distinct CDR3 sequences listed, about 42% were seen once. Material: blood. These TCRs come from an older woman in good health.

This clonotype was seen only a few times. CDR3 amino acids: CASSASIAGAETQYF. CDR3 sequence (DNA): TGTGCCAGCAGTGCTTCTATAGCGGGGGCAGAGACCCAGTACTTC. This chain connects TRBV6-4 to TRBJ2-5; 9 nucleotides line up with TRBD2. Germline CDR1 MRHNA, CDR2 SNTAGT. The V and J ends lost 4 bases and 4 bases, in that order; junction bases with no gene match: 7. This CDR3 has 15 amino acids.

This clonotype was seen more than once but under ten times. The V and J genes are TRBV11-2 and TRBJ2-5; D might be TRBD2 (5 bases). V was trimmed by 5 bases and J by 2 bases, leaving 9 bases between them. The CDR3 length is 13 residues. Per the germline V gene, CDR1 is SGHAT and CDR2 is FQNNGV. CDR3: CASSPTSQETQYF. The CDR3 nucleotides read TGTGCCAGCAGCCCTACTAGTCAAGAGACCCAGTACTTC.

This clonotype was counted only a few times. A read error may produce the germline difference seen at one junction end. V and J are TRBV28 and TRBJ2-1, with 11 bases matching TRBD2. This CDR3 is built from 15 residues. Germline CDR1 reads MDHEN; CDR2 reads SYDVKM. For the CDR3, the DNA is TGTGCCAACAGTCTACTAGCGGGAGAAATGGATGAGCAGTTCTTC. Amino acids: CANSLLAGEMDEQFF.

A note on this clonotype: An end of the junction differs from the germline gene, which may be a read error. The chain has TRBV29-1 and TRBJ1-1, with D hard to call. The CDR3 has 14 amino acids. Germline V gene sequence: CDR1 SQVTM, CDR2 ANQGSEA. CDR3 nucleotide sequence: TGCAGCGTTGCTTCCGAGGCCACGAACCCTGAAGCTTTCTTT. Translated: CSVASEATNPEAFF.

This clonotype was detected ten times or more. This chain's CDR3 is CASATSGADTQYF. The CDR3 coding sequence is TGTGCCAGCGCCACCTCAGGGGCGGATACGCAGTATTTT. The chain couples TRBV12-3 or TRBV12-4 to TRBJ2-3, with a possible D match to TRBD1 (6 bases). This CDR3 has 13 residues. V lost 8 bases, J lost 6 bases, and 15 bases lay in between.

The genes are TRBV20-1 and TRBJ2-3; D tentatively fits TRBD1 or TRBD2 (5 bases each). Trimming removed 5 bases from V and 0 bases from J, with 9 bases in between. The CDR3 is made up of 13 amino acids. Germline V CDR1 and CDR2: DFQATT, SNEGSKA (reference sequence). The CDR3 protein is CSAVRDSTDTQYF. The CDR3 DNA reads as TGCAGTGCTGTACGGGACAGCACAGATACGCAGTATTTT.

This clonotype was observed a handful of times. The chain uses TRBV7-9 and TRBJ1-1; possible D gene TRBD1, 6 bases. V lost 4 bases and J lost 3, with 12 bases in between. Germline V gene sequence: CDR1 SEHNR, CDR2 FQNEAQ (reference sequence). The CDR3 spans 14 residues. The chain's CDR3 is CASSSTGIYTEAFF. CDR3 in DNA: TGTGCCAGCAGCTCCACAGGGATCTACACTGAAGCTTTCTTT.

Details on this clonotype: Relative to the germline gene, one junction end is altered; a read error may explain this. The J gene is TRBJ1-2, the V gene TRBV11-2; no definite D call. Germline loops: CDR1 SGHAT, CDR2 FQNNGV. The CDR3 runs to 15 residues. The CDR3 here is CACSFKSGPNYGYTF. The CDR3 DNA sequence: TGTGCCTGCAGCTTTAAATCAGGTCCTAACTATGGCTACACCTTC.

The CDR3 reads CASRRANTEAFF. In nucleotides, the CDR3 is TGTGCCAGCAGGCGGGCGAACACTGAAGCTTTCTTT. This chain joins TRBV7-9 and TRBJ1-1; D uncertain. The CDR3 is made up of 12 amino acids. The germline CDR1 and CDR2 sequences are SEHNR and FQNEAQ (reference sequence). Trimming shortened V by 6 bases and J by 1 base, and 6 bases separated the two germline ends.

This chain joins TRBV12-3 or TRBV12-4 and TRBJ1-1; D remains ambiguous. V dropped 5 bases and J dropped 4 bases, with 14 bases sitting between them. The CDR3 is made up of 14 amino acids. The CDR3 sequence is CASSPQWVGTEAFF. The CDR3 coding sequence is TGTGCCAGCAGTCCACAGTGGGTGGGCACTGAAGCTTTCTTT.

A few counts support this clonotype. The chain uses TRBV6-1 and TRBJ2-7; D not certain. This CDR3 region has 13 residues. The V gene's germline CDR1 is MNHNS and CDR2 SASEGT. Trimming removed 8 bases at V and 0 bases at J, with 11 bases between. The CDR3 loop is CASRFIGSYEQYF. The CDR3 nucleotides read TGTGCCAGCCGTTTCATCGGCTCCTACGAGCAGTACTTC.

V usage is TRBV2 and J usage is TRBJ2-4; 10 bases map to TRBD1. Germline CDR1 SNHLY, CDR2 FYNNEI. The CDR3 runs 11 residues. J gave up 13 bases and V 11 bases, and 8 bases lay outside the gene matches. The CDR3 protein is CAGTGDNEQYF. CDR3 nucleotides: TGTGCCGGGACAGGGGACAATGAGCAGTACTTC.

The chain recombines TRBV18 with TRBJ2-4; 7 bases align to TRBD1. TRBJ2-7 explains the end of the DNA better; the J call may be wrong. The CDR3 extends over 15 amino acids. The germline gives CDR1 KGHSH, CDR2 LQKENI. The CDR3: CASSPSTDRVYEQYF. DNA of the CDR3: TGTGCCAGCTCACCTAGCACCGACAGGGTATACGAGCAGTACTTC.

The chain couples TRBV28 to TRBJ2-5; 8 bases match TRBD1. Trimming cost V 4 bases and J 1 base; bases outside gene matches: 8. Germline V lookup: CDR1 MDHEN, CDR2 SYDVKM. The CDR3 spans 16 residues. CDR3 DNA: TGTGCCAGCAGTTCACCGGGACAGGAGCGCCAAGAGACCCAGTACTTC. Translating it yields CASSSPGQERQETQYF. The variable domain in full, completed from reference TRBV28 and TRBJ2-5, reads DVKVTQSSRYLVKRTGEKVFLECVQDMDHENMFWYRQDPGLGLRLIYFSYDVKMKEKGDIPEGYSVSREKKERFSLILESASTNQTSMYLCASSSPGQERQETQYFGPGTRLLVL.

The rearrangement joins TRBV12-3 or TRBV12-4 to TRBJ1-2; perhaps TRBD1 as D (6 bases). This CDR3 has 15 residues. Deletions cut 6 bases from V and 6 bases from J, with 20 bases between. CDR3 amino acids: CASSRLGGSIDGYTF. The CDR3, as DNA: TGTGCCAGCAGCCGCCTCGGGGGCTCAATTGATGGCTACACCTTC.

V and J are TRBV9 and TRBJ2-5; D is possibly TRBD2 (7 bases). The germline V gene encodes CDR1 SGDLS and CDR2 YYNGEE. The CDR3 is 15 residues long. Trimming pared 4 bases from V and 11 bases from J, leaving 24 bases between. The DNA for the CDR3 is TGTGCCAGCAGCCCCCGACTAGCAAAGGGGGGTGAGCAGTACTTC. Amino acid sequence: CASSPRLAKGGEQYF. The complete variable domain, with remaining parts taken from reference TRBV9 and TRBJ2-5, reads DSGVTQTPKHLITATGQRVTLRCSPRSGDLSVYWYQQSLDQGLQFLIQYYNGEERAKGNILERFSAQQFPDLHSELNLSSLELGDSALYFCASSPRLAKGGEQYFGPGTRLLVL.

The rearrangement links TRBV7-2 to TRBJ2-5, with TRBD2 identical over 11 bases. The J segment lost 11 bases and the V segment lost 5 bases, leaving 13 bases of the junction unmatched. The V gene's germline CDR1 is SGHTA and CDR2 FQGNSA. CDR3 size: 15 residues. CDR3 nucleotides: TGTGCCAGCAGCACCCTACTAGCGGGAGAGGATGAGCAGTACTTC. Amino acid sequence: CASSTLLAGEDEQYF.

A word on this clonotype: A read error may produce the germline difference seen at one junction end. The chain recombines TRBV12-3 or TRBV12-4 with TRBJ2-5; tentative D call: TRBD2 (5 bases). The CDR3 is 12 residues long. CDR3 residues: CAGSWTEETQYF. The CDR3 DNA sequence: TGTGCCGGCAGTTGGACTGAAGAGACCCAGTACTTC.

This chain connects TRBV19 to TRBJ2-6; D is perhaps TRBD1 or TRBD2 (5 bases each). From germline, CDR1 is LNHDA and CDR2 SQIVND (reference sequence). Trimming shortened V by 4 bases and J by 2 bases, and 15 bases separated the two germline ends. CDR3 length: 17 amino acids. CDR3 region: CASSTSGTATGANVLTF. Here the CDR3 DNA reads TGTGCCAGTAGTACATCCGGGACGGCGACTGGGGCCAACGTCCTGACTTTC.

This chain links TRBV6-1 with TRBJ1-4, with D unresolved. Trimming took 2 bases from V and 7 from J, leaving 2 bases between them. CDR3 size: 11 residues. Germline CDR1 reads MNHNS; CDR2 reads SASEGT. The chain's CDR3 is CASSEFEKLFF. CDR3 nucleotide sequence: TGTGCCAGCAGTGAATTTGAAAAACTGTTTTTT.

The table lists this clonotype with many counts. The V call is TRBV4-2, the J call TRBJ2-3; 11 nucleotides align to TRBD2. CDR1 LGHNA and CDR2 YNFKEQ come from the germline V gene. The CDR3 is 16 residues long. Trimming cost V 4 bases and J 5 bases; bases outside gene matches: 8. The CDR3, as DNA: TGTGCCAGCAGCCCTGGGCCACTAGCGGGAGTAGATACGCAGTATTTT. Encoded protein: CASSPGPLAGVDTQYF.

A few counts support this clonotype. The chain couples TRBV29-1 to TRBJ1-1; possibly TRBD1 for D (5 bases). The CDR3 has 14 amino acids. CDR1 and CDR2 (germline): SQVTM, ANQGSEA. The V gene lost 4 bases and the J gene lost 5 bases, with 17 bases spanning the gap. The CDR3: CSVGLGGAGTEAFF. CDR3 nucleotide sequence: TGCAGCGTTGGGCTTGGTGGGGCAGGTACTGAAGCTTTCTTT.

This chain joins TRBV20-1 and TRBJ1-4; D possibly corresponds to TRBD1 (5 bases). Germline CDR1 is DFQATT and CDR2 is SNEGSKA (reference sequence). Between the trimmed V and J ends, which lost 0 bases and 7 bases, there was a span of 12 bases. This CDR3 is 14 amino acids long. CDR3 residues: CSARDGWGSEKLFF. CDR3 in DNA: TGCAGTGCTAGAGATGGTTGGGGGAGTGAAAAACTGTTTTTT.

The chain links TRBV20-1 to TRBJ2-3; 12 bases are a match to TRBD2. The junction had 13 bases not matched to a gene; V was cut back by 3 bases and J by 0 bases. CDR3 size: 19 residues. Germline CDR1 reads DFQATT; CDR2 reads SNEGSKA (reference sequence). DNA of the CDR3: TGCAGTGCTAGGTCTGGACTAGCGGGGACTTCATCTAGCACAGATACGCAGTATTTT. Amino acid sequence: CSARSGLAGTSSSTDTQYF.

This clonotype was recorded a few times. The rearrangement links TRBV5-1 to TRBJ2-7; D perhaps matches TRBD1 (6 bases). This CDR3 is built from 15 residues. Germline assignment: CDR1 SGHRS and CDR2 YFSETQ. Trimming took off 2 bases at V and 4 bases at J, with 16 bases between the two ends. The CDR3, as DNA: TGCGCCAGCAGCTTCAGGGGCCCCGGGGCTTACGAGCAGTACTTC. Translating gives CASSFRGPGAYEQYF. The entire variable domain, with the rest obtained from reference TRBV5-1 and TRBJ2-7, is as follows: KAGVTQTPRYLIKTRGQQVTLSCSPISGHRSVSWYQQTPGQGLQFLFEYFSETQRNKGNFPGRFSGRQFSNSRSEMNVSTLELGDSALYLCASSFRGPGAYEQYFGPGTRLTVT.

J is TRBJ2-2 and V is TRBV20-1; 8 nucleotides agree with TRBD2. The CDR3 is 15 amino acids. The trim removed 3 bases at V and 5 bases at J, leaving 8 bases unmatched. Germline V gene lookup returns CDR1 DFQATT and CDR2 SNEGSKA (reference sequence). This chain's CDR3 is CSASRNSGTTGELFF. As DNA, the CDR3 is TGCAGTGCTAGTAGGAATAGCGGGACTACCGGGGAGCTGTTTTTT.

The V gene is TRBV7-2, the J gene TRBJ1-5; D remains unclear. In germline, CDR1 is SGHTA, CDR2 FQGNSA. V gave up 3 bases and J gave up 11 bases, with 14 bases separating them. The CDR3 runs to 13 residues. The CDR3 sequence is CASSFASLETQHF. CDR3 nucleotide sequence: TGTGCCAGCAGCTTCGCTAGCTTGGAGACCCAGCATTTT.

The V gene is TRBV6-2 or TRBV6-3, the J gene TRBJ1-5; D remains unclear. V lost 2 bases and J lost 0, with 5 bases in between. CDR1 is MNHEY, CDR2 SVGEGT, per germline. CDR3 length: 14 residues. The chain's CDR3 is CASSYGSSNQPQHF. The DNA of the CDR3 is TGTGCCAGCAGTTACGGGAGTAGCAATCAGCCCCAGCATTTT.

As DNA, the CDR3 is TGCAGTGCTAGAGCGGGACCTGGACAAGAGACCCAGTACTTC. Its translation is CSARAGPGQETQYF. The chain uses TRBV20-1 and TRBJ2-5; D may match TRBD1 or TRBD2 (5 bases each). CDR3 length equals 14 residues. Germline V gene data show CDR1 as DFQATT and CDR2 as SNEGSKA (reference sequence). V shed 1 base and J shed 2 bases, with 11 bases lying between them.

The chain recombines TRBV10-3 with TRBJ2-7; a possible D gene is TRBD2 (6 bases). The V end lost 7 bases, the J end lost 10 bases, and 8 bases lay between the germline ends. CDR3 length equals 9 residues. Per the germline V gene, CDR1 is ENHRY and CDR2 is SYGVKD. Here the CDR3 DNA reads TGTGCCATCATGGAGGGACAGTACTTC. This translates into CAIMEGQYF.

The rearrangement links TRBV5-1 to TRBJ2-3, with 12 bases fitting TRBD2. The V and J ends lost 4 bases and 5 bases, in that order; junction bases with no gene match: 8. The germline V gene encodes CDR1 SGHRS and CDR2 YFSETQ. The CDR3 length is 16 residues. CDR3 loop: CASSTPSGGAIDTQYF. CDR3 in DNA: TGCGCCAGCAGCACGCCTAGCGGGGGGGCCATAGATACGCAGTATTTT. The full variable domain, in which reference TRBV5-1 and TRBJ2-3 provide the parts outside the CDR3, is KAGVTQTPRYLIKTRGQQVTLSCSPISGHRSVSWYQQTPGQGLQFLFEYFSETQRNKGNFPGRFSGRQFSNSRSEMNVSTLELGDSALYLCASSTPSGGAIDTQYFGPGTRLTVL.

On this clonotype: This may arise from a read error, as a much more abundant clone is one base away. This rearrangement joins TRBV5-1 to TRBJ2-5; a possible D gene is TRBD1 (7 bases). The CDR3 is made up of 13 amino acids. Looked up from germline, CDR1 is SGHRS and CDR2 is YFSETQ. The CDR3 reads CANSSQGGETQYF. CDR3 DNA: TGCGCCAACAGCTCCCAGGGGGGTGAGACCCAGTACTTC.